The entry that follows covers one T cell receptor beta chain sequence. Measured with immunoSEQ multiplex PCR; TCRdb has only the in-frame clones, and not every one. The sample holds around 200,000 clones, more than 80% seen once. The CDR3 loop spans 13 amino acids. From germline, CDR1 is MGHRA and CDR2 YSYEKL. V was pared by 1 base and J by 10 bases, with 8 bases between. The record originates from a study of blood T cell repertoires in COVID-19. This rearrangement joins TRBV4-1 to TRBJ1-6, with D possibly TRBD1 on 5 matching bases. This TCR derives from a human donor in a cohort sampled during active COVID-19. The sequencing sample was made of peripheral blood. CDR3 sequence: CASSQGGGSPLHF. DNA of the CDR3: TGCGCCAGCAGCCAAGGGGGGGGATCACCCCTCCACTTT.